This T cell receptor (beta chain) is drawn from a study of cytomegalovirus exposure and HLA in healthy donors. With 60 Vbeta and 13 Jbeta primers, the PCR was carried out. Original analysis: Roughly 12 million shared chains were among approximately 87 million unique TCR beta chains counted in a later analysis. Some clones are missing from TCRdb's copy, which holds only in-frame ones; the method was immunoSEQ multiplex PCR. V and J calls and clone size follow that table, whereas D and trimming were derived from the DNA. Found here are 120,000 or so clones, about 80% of them singletons; the top ten hold 4.9%. The ends were cut back, 7 bases at V and 1 base at J, with 10 bases in the middle. Germline V gene data show CDR1 as LNHDA and CDR2 as SQIVND (reference sequence). The CDR3 spans 13 residues. Remarks on this clone: The antigen is undetermined.

Notes on the study in general: V- and J-gene trimming of TCR beta was linked (in a later analysis) to a missense DCLRE1C variant. Immune exposure information available was restricted to CMV serostatus. Sequencing likely caused a cluster of highly shared sequence variants.

The chain uses TRBV19 and TRBJ1-1, with a weak D call TRBD1 (6 bases). The sample comprised PBMCs. The receptor's source is a man between 45 and 60 years old in good health and CMV-seropositive. The CDR3 bases are TGTGCCAGTATGGAACAGGGGAACACTGAAGCTTTCTTT. Amino acid sequence: CASMEQGNTEAFF. The complete variable domain, with remaining parts taken from reference TRBV19 and TRBJ1-1, reads DGGITQSPKYLFRKEGQNVTLSCEQNLNHDAMYWYRQDPGQGLRLIYYSQIVNDFQKGDIAEGYSVSREKKESFPLTVTSAQKNPTAFYLCASMEQGNTEAFFGQGTRLTVV.